A single sample gave rise to the 10 T cell receptor beta chains below, sequenced in a study of cytomegalovirus exposure and HLA in healthy donors. Primers: 60 Vbeta forward and 13 Jbeta reverse. Clones were read by immunoSEQ multiplex PCR, and TCRdb kept only the in-frame ones, dropping some. In the table there are more than 90,000 clones, roughly three quarters of which are singletons. The sample taken for sequencing was PBMCs. These receptors came from a man aged 40-50 years in good health and CMV-seronegative.

This clone has a handful of counts. V is TRBV20-1 and J is TRBJ1-2; the D gene is possibly TRBD1 (6 bases). Trimming shortened V by 4 bases and J by 8 bases, and 8 bases separated the two germline ends. The CDR3 runs to 10 residues. Germline CDR1 reads DFQATT; CDR2 reads SNEGSKA (reference sequence). The chain's CDR3 is CSAKDSGYTF. The CDR3 coding sequence is TGCAGTGCTAAGGACAGCGGCTACACCTTC.

The genes are TRBV5-8 and TRBJ1-4; D gene uncertain. The CDR3 sequence is 14 residues long. CDR1 and CDR2 from the germline V gene are SGHTS and YDEGEE. Between the trimmed V and J ends, which lost 4 bases and 7 bases, there was a span of 14 bases. CDR3: CASSPTAVREKLFF. Written as DNA, the CDR3 is TGTGCCAGCAGCCCTACGGCGGTACGTGAAAAACTGTTTTTT.

This clone was seen only a few times. This chain connects TRBV30 to TRBJ1-5; D unclear. The CDR3 is made up of 14 amino acids. V lost 1 base and J 5 bases, leaving 12 bases between the germline ends. The germline gives CDR1 GTSNPN, CDR2 SVGIG (reference sequence). The CDR3 protein is CAWSASTADQPQHF. Written as DNA, the CDR3 is TGTGCCTGGAGTGCTAGTACTGCGGATCAGCCCCAGCATTTT.

The V and J genes are TRBV27 and TRBJ2-5; 8 positions agree with TRBD2. The J call is uncertain, as TRBJ2-7 better fits the DNA end. Germline V CDR1 and CDR2: MNHEY, SMNVEV (reference sequence). The CDR3 sequence is 15 residues long. The CDR3 loop reads CASSFPSGGSYEQYF. CDR3 in DNA: TGTGCCAGCAGTTTCCCGAGCGGGGGATCCTACGAGCAGTACTTC.

The rearrangement joins TRBV11-2 to TRBJ2-1; 10 bases agree with TRBD2. The ends lost 2 bases at V and 4 bases at J; junction bases unmatched: 2. CDR1 is SGHAT, CDR2 FQNNGV, per germline. CDR3 size: 15 residues. Written as DNA, the CDR3 is TGTGCCAGCAGCTTACCGACTAGCGGGTACAATGAGCAGTTCTTC. This translates into CASSLPTSGYNEQFF. Combining the CDR3 with reference TRBV11-2 and TRBJ2-1 gives the whole variable domain EAGVAQSPRYKIIEKRQSVAFWCNPISGHATLYWYQQILGQGPKLLIQFQNNGVVDDSQLPKDRFSAERLKGVDSTLKIQPAKLEDSAVYLCASSLPTSGYNEQFFGPGTRLTVL.

The V call is TRBV29-1, the J call TRBJ1-5; 7 nucleotides agree with TRBD1. J was trimmed by 12 bases and V by 7 bases; bases with no gene match: 12. The germline V gene has CDR1 SQVTM and CDR2 ANQGSEA. CDR3 length: 12 residues. CDR3 sequence (DNA): TGCAGCGCTGCGGGGACAGACTCGGGCCAGCATTTT. Amino acid sequence: CSAAGTDSGQHF.

This chain joins TRBV2 and TRBJ2-7, with TRBD2 matching over 11 bases. CDR1 and CDR2 from the germline V gene are SNHLY and FYNNEI. The CDR3 totals 14 residues. Trimming removed 6 bases from V and 4 bases from J; junction bases left unmatched: 5. CDR3 sequence (DNA): TGTGCCAGCAGCCCACTAGCGGGGGCATACGAGCAGTACTTC. This translates into CASSPLAGAYEQYF. The whole variable domain, remainder taken from reference TRBV2 and TRBJ2-7, is EPEVTQTPSHQVTQMGQEVILRCVPISNHLYFYWYRQILGQKVEFLVSFYNNEISEKSEIFDDQFSVERPDGSNFTLKIRSTKLEDSAMYFCASSPLAGAYEQYFGPGTRLTVT.

V usage is TRBV28 and J usage is TRBJ2-4; 8 positions match TRBD1. CDR3 length: 15 residues. The V and J ends lost 5 bases and 2 bases, in that order; junction bases with no gene match: 5. CDR1 and CDR2 (germline): MDHEN, SYDVKM. CDR3 residues: CASSARQGTKNIQYF. DNA of the CDR3: TGTGCCAGCAGTGCTCGACAGGGGACCAAAAACATTCAGTACTTC.

This chain uses TRBV7-9 with TRBJ2-1, with 7 bases lining up with TRBD2. This CDR3 spans 16 amino acids. V was clipped by 1 base and J by 5 bases; unmatched bases: 8. The germline V gene has CDR1 SEHNR and CDR2 FQNEAQ (reference sequence). CDR3 protein: CASSLDQTSRDNEQFF. CDR3 coding DNA: TGTGCCAGCAGCTTAGACCAGACTAGCCGGGACAATGAGCAGTTCTTC.

This chain uses TRBV18 with TRBJ1-5, with TRBD1 identical over 9 bases. Germline V gives CDR1 KGHSH, CDR2 LQKENI. The CDR3 contains 16 residues. V shed 4 bases, J shed 2 bases, and the junction held 6 bases outside the gene matches. CDR3 region: CASSLTGGAGNQPQHF. The CDR3 coding sequence is TGTGCCAGCTCACTAACAGGGGGCGCCGGCAATCAGCCCCAGCATTTT.